The 16 T cell receptor beta chains below all came from one sample that was sequenced in a study of blood T cell repertoires in COVID-19. Clones were read by immunoSEQ multiplex PCR, and TCRdb kept only the in-frame ones, dropping some. The sample carries about 46,000 clones, more than 75% recorded once. Sequencing input: peripheral blood. These receptors all stem from a man aged 65 to 85 with active COVID-19.

This clone was seen just once. V is TRBV6-2 or TRBV6-3 and J is TRBJ2-1; 9 bases fit TRBD1. Trimming took 0 bases from V and 4 from J; bases not matched to a gene: 7. The germline V gene encodes CDR1 MNHEY and CDR2 SVGEGT. There are 17 residues in the CDR3. The CDR3 DNA reads as TGTGCCAGCAGTTACTCATCCGGGACAGGGTTATACAATGAGCAGTTCTTC. It translates to CASSYSSGTGLYNEQFF.

This clone was seen more than once but under ten times. V is TRBV9 and J is TRBJ2-1, with 11 positions matching TRBD2. The V gene end was trimmed by 3 bases and the J gene end by 2 bases; junction bases not matched to a gene: 4. Germline V gene lookup returns CDR1 SGDLS and CDR2 YYNGEE. The CDR3 runs to 16 residues. The chain's CDR3 is CASSASGRWAYNEQFF. The CDR3 DNA is TGTGCCAGCAGCGCTAGCGGGAGGTGGGCCTACAATGAGCAGTTCTTC.

The chain links TRBV5-1 to TRBJ2-7; 10 bases agree with TRBD2. Trimming cost V 0 bases and J 5 bases; bases outside gene matches: 5. The CDR3 sequence is 15 residues long. Germline loops: CDR1 SGHRS, CDR2 YFSETQ. In DNA, the CDR3 is TGCGCCAGCAGCTTGGGGGGGACTAGCGTCCACGAGCAGTACTTC. It specifies CASSLGGTSVHEQYF.

The chain recombines TRBV18 with TRBJ2-3, with D possibly being TRBD1 (6 bases). CDR3 size: 16 residues. The germline gives CDR1 KGHSH, CDR2 LQKENI. V was shortened by 0 bases and J by 5 bases, with 15 bases between the two germline ends. The CDR3, as DNA: TGTGCCAGCTCACCACCGCTGAATCAGGGGAAAGATACGCAGTATTTT. This codes for CASSPPLNQGKDTQYF. Full variable domain (rest looked up from reference TRBV18 and TRBJ2-3): NAGVMQNPRHLVRRRGQEARLRCSPMKGHSHVYWYRQLPEEGLKFMVYLQKENIIDESGMPKERFSAEFPKEGPSILRIQQVVRGDSAAYFCASSPPLNQGKDTQYFGPGTRLTVL.

V is TRBV24-1 and J is TRBJ2-1, with D unresolved. Germline CDR1 and CDR2: KGHDR and SFDVKD. Trimming stripped 5 bases from V and 2 bases from J, with 6 bases between. The CDR3 sequence is 13 residues long. The CDR3 nucleotides are TGTGCCACCAGTGCTCAGACCTACAATGAGCAGTTCTTC. Amino acids: CATSAQTYNEQFF.

J is TRBJ2-3 and V is TRBV6-2 or TRBV6-3; 9 positions agree with TRBD2. Germline V gene lookup returns CDR1 MNHEY and CDR2 SVGEGT. This CDR3 spans 18 amino acids. V lost 2 bases and J lost 6; bases outside the gene matches: 15. This CDR3 is CASSYRKSGGIGRDTQYF. The CDR3 DNA reads as TGTGCCAGCAGTTACCGAAAAAGCGGGGGGATCGGCCGGGATACGCAGTATTTT.

V usage is TRBV6-6 and J usage is TRBJ1-5; 7 nucleotides agree with TRBD1. V lost 1 base and J lost 6; bases outside the gene matches: 6. The CDR3 loop spans 15 amino acids. Germline V gene lookup returns CDR1 MNHNY and CDR2 SVGAGI (reference sequence). The CDR3 nucleotides are TGTGCCAGCAGTTACTTAGACAGGGCTCGTCAGCCCCAGCATTTT. Amino acid sequence: CASSYLDRARQPQHF.

In its sample, this clone was seen a few times. The chain links TRBV30 to TRBJ1-5; perhaps TRBD1 as D (6 bases). Germline V CDR1 and CDR2: GTSNPN, SVGIG (reference sequence). This CDR3 contains 13 residues. V was cut by 1 base and J by 4 bases, with 8 bases left in between. DNA for the CDR3: TGTGCCTGGAGTGGGGGGCGGAATCAGCCCCAGCATTTT. Translation: CAWSGGRNQPQHF. Full variable domain (missing parts from reference TRBV30 and TRBJ1-5): SQTIHQWPATLVQPVGSPLSLECTVEGTSNPNLYWYRQAAGRGLQLLFYSVGIGQISSEVPQNLSASRPQDRQFILSSKKLLLSDSGFYLCAWSGGRNQPQHFGDGTRLSIL.

This chain joins TRBV7-6 and TRBJ2-2, with D possibly matching TRBD1 (5 bases). CDR1 is SGHVS and CDR2 is FNYEAQ in the germline V gene. V gave up 3 bases and J gave up 0 bases, with 11 bases separating them. The CDR3 is made up of 16 amino acids. As DNA, the CDR3 is TGTGCCAGCAGCTTCGCTCACAGGTCGAACACCGGGGAGCTGTTTTTT. Its translation is CASSFAHRSNTGELFF.

V usage is TRBV27 and J usage is TRBJ1-2; 8 bases agree with TRBD1. Trimming took 6 bases from V and 8 from J; bases not matched to a gene: 8. Looked up from germline, CDR1 is MNHEY and CDR2 is SMNVEV (reference sequence). CDR3 length equals 13 residues. This CDR3 reads CASSLRQGRGYTF. Here the CDR3 DNA reads TGTGCCAGCAGCCTTCGACAGGGGAGAGGCTACACCTTC.

J is TRBJ2-2 and V is TRBV2; 9 nucleotides agree with TRBD2. The CDR3 loop spans 17 amino acids. Germline trimming cut 10 bases from V and 0 bases from J; bases unmatched to any gene: 12. CDR1 SNHLY and CDR2 FYNNEI come from the germline V gene. The DNA for the CDR3 is TGTGCCACCCCGGGACTAGCAGATTATACGAACACCGGGGAGCTGTTTTTT. This gives the protein CATPGLADYTNTGELFF.

The chain has TRBV4-1 and TRBJ2-7, with a possible D match to TRBD2 (6 bases). Trimming pared 0 bases from V and 3 bases from J, leaving 18 bases between. The germline gives CDR1 MGHRA, CDR2 YSYEKL. The CDR3 has 17 residues. The CDR3 DNA sequence: TGCGCCAGCAGCCAAGATCTTGTACCGGGACTGAACTACGAGCAGTACTTC. Translated: CASSQDLVPGLNYEQYF.

This clone has only one observation. The chain couples TRBV6-5 to TRBJ1-2, with D perhaps matching TRBD1 (5 bases). V was pared by 6 bases and J by 3 bases, with 11 bases between. The CDR3 has 13 residues. Germline V lookup: CDR1 MNHEY, CDR2 SVGAGI. CDR3: CASSPGGDYGYTF. The DNA of the CDR3 is TGTGCCAGCAGCCCCGGGGGAGACTATGGCTACACCTTC.

The chain uses TRBV28 and TRBJ2-7; maybe TRBD1 (6 bases). This CDR3 region has 14 residues. The germline V gene encodes CDR1 MDHEN and CDR2 SYDVKM. The V end was cut by 10 bases, the J end by 2 bases, with 18 bases between. CDR3 region: CATGRQGRTYEQYF. Written as DNA, the CDR3 is TGTGCCACGGGCCGTCAGGGGAGAACCTACGAGCAGTACTTC.

The rearrangement links TRBV18 to TRBJ2-7, with TRBD1 matching over 8 bases. The CDR3 extends over 14 amino acids. Germline loops: CDR1 KGHSH, CDR2 LQKENI. The V gene end was trimmed by 1 base and the J gene end by 7 bases; junction bases not matched to a gene: 6. The CDR3 reads CASSPQGQAREQYF. The CDR3 DNA follows: TGTGCCAGCTCACCACAGGGACAGGCTAGGGAGCAGTACTTC.

This clone occurred once. The J gene is TRBJ2-2, the V gene TRBV6-6, with D possibly TRBD2 on 5 matching bases. The CDR3 consists of 16 residues. V was shortened by 4 bases and J by 5 bases, with 17 bases between the two germline ends. Germline V CDR1 and CDR2: MNHNY, SVGAGI (reference sequence). This chain's CDR3 is CASSSIRDLRTGELFF. CDR3 DNA: TGTGCCAGCAGTTCTATCCGGGATCTGAGGACCGGGGAGCTGTTTTTT.